The next 21 T cell receptor beta chains were all read from a single sample in a study of CD8 T cells in ankylosing spondylitis. MiXCR was run by TCRdb on the 5' RACE reads, yielding one entry per CDR3 protein. The sample lists fewer than 250,000 distinct CDR3 sequences; 32% were seen once. The specimen was blood, either unsorted or a sorted T cell fraction (not recorded which). Receptors were obtained from a male donor with ankylosing spondylitis or in good health (not recorded which).

CDR3 bases: TGCAGTGCTAGGGCTCCATTCCGCTCTGGGGCCAACGTCCTGACTTTC. Its protein is CSARAPFRSGANVLTF. The chain recombines TRBV20-1 with TRBJ2-6; D gene ambiguous. The CDR3 loop spans 16 amino acids. CDR1 is DFQATT and CDR2 is SNEGSKA in the germline V gene (reference sequence). V lost 3 bases and J 0 bases, leaving 12 bases between the germline ends.

This clonotype was observed a few times. V gene TRBV20-1 combines with J gene TRBJ2-3, with 9 bases identical to TRBD2. The V and J ends lost 0 bases and 1 base, in that order; junction bases with no gene match: 5. This CDR3 contains 16 residues. Germline loops: CDR1 DFQATT, CDR2 SNEGSKA (reference sequence). The CDR3 loop reads CSARDHTSGRTDTQYF. The CDR3 nucleotides are TGCAGTGCTAGAGATCATACTAGCGGGCGCACAGATACGCAGTATTTT.

The J gene is TRBJ1-5, the V gene TRBV20-1; TRBD1 aligns across 9 bases. The junction had 6 bases not matched to a gene; V was cut back by 6 bases and J by 3 bases. The germline V gene encodes CDR1 DFQATT and CDR2 SNEGSKA (reference sequence). The CDR3 totals 14 residues. The CDR3 region is CSAWDRELNQPQHF. The CDR3 bases are TGCAGTGCATGGGACAGGGAACTCAATCAGCCCCAGCATTTT.

This clonotype was recorded a few times. The chain is built from TRBV28 and TRBJ2-7; tentatively, D is TRBD1 (6 bases). Between the trimmed V and J ends, which lost 2 bases and 2 bases, there was a span of 16 bases. This CDR3 has 16 residues. Germline-derived CDR1 and CDR2 are MDHEN and SYDVKM. CDR3 in DNA: TGTGCCAGCAGTTTAATAACGTGGGGGCGTCCCTACGAGCAGTACTTC. This gives the protein CASSLITWGRPYEQYF.

On this clonotype itself: No DNA is shown, since the ends of the CDR3 on it are uncertain; the CDR3 is the one TCRdb lists. This chain joins TRBV11-2 and TRBJ2-7; the table's D call, TRBD1, was not checked against the DNA. From its first to its last residue, the CDR3 has 15 amino acids. Germline V gene sequence: CDR1 SGHAT, CDR2 FQNNGV. The CDR3: CASSFGPGQNYEQYF.

This clonotype has a handful of counts. The chain links TRBV12-3 or TRBV12-4 to TRBJ2-7, with TRBD1 matching 7 bases. Germline trimming cut 3 bases from V and 2 bases from J; bases unmatched to any gene: 7. The CDR3 runs 15 residues. The CDR3 nucleotides read TGTGCCAGCAGTTTTTACAGGGGTGGTGCCTACGAGCAGTACTTC. Its translation: CASSFYRGGAYEQYF.

This clonotype has a count of ten or more. This chain connects TRBV20-1 to TRBJ1-6; D uncertain. V was trimmed by 1 base and J by 7 bases, leaving 17 bases between them. CDR3 length: 16 amino acids. The germline CDR1 and CDR2 sequences are DFQATT and SNEGSKA (reference sequence). The CDR3 is CSARVLVGPGNSPLHF. In DNA, the CDR3 is TGCAGTGCTAGAGTGTTGGTAGGGCCGGGGAATTCACCCCTCCACTTT.

The chain uses TRBV5-1 and TRBJ2-6; D is undetermined. In germline, CDR1 is SGHRS, CDR2 YFSETQ. This CDR3 is built from 19 residues. The V gene lost 1 base and the J gene lost 5 bases, with 22 bases spanning the gap. The CDR3 protein is CASSLHLALRPLWANVLTF. As DNA, the CDR3 is TGCGCCAGCAGCTTGCATCTGGCCCTTCGACCCCTCTGGGCCAACGTCCTGACTTTC.

The V gene is TRBV10-1, the J gene TRBJ2-5, with D maybe TRBD1 (5 bases). Germline values: CDR1 WNHNN, CDR2 SYGVQD (reference sequence). The CDR3 extends over 14 amino acids. Trimming took 3 bases from V and 5 from J, leaving 13 bases between them. The CDR3: CASSDQGASETQYF. As DNA, the CDR3 is TGCGCCAGCAGTGATCAGGGTGCGTCCGAGACCCAGTACTTC.

The chain combines TRBV5-1 with TRBJ2-5, with unresolved D. CDR3 length equals 14 residues. CDR1 is SGHRS, CDR2 YFSETQ, per germline. Trimming shortened V by 4 bases and J by 1 base, and 11 bases separated the two germline ends. The CDR3 region has the DNA TGCGCCAGCAGCATTCAAACAGCCCAAGAGACCCAGTACTTC. This gives the protein CASSIQTAQETQYF.

V usage is TRBV7-3 and J usage is TRBJ2-3; possibly TRBD2 for D (6 bases). Deletions cut 2 bases from V and 5 bases from J, with 14 bases between. This CDR3 region has 15 residues. Germline loops: CDR1 SGHTA, CDR2 FQGTGA. The CDR3 spells CASSLLDGGGDTQYF. The CDR3 coding sequence is TGTGCCAGCAGCTTACTCGACGGGGGTGGAGATACGCAGTATTTT.

This clonotype was counted only a few times. The J gene is TRBJ2-1, the V gene TRBV6-5; 9 nucleotides align to TRBD1. Germline CDR1 MNHEY, CDR2 SVGAGI. This CDR3 contains 16 residues. V lost 5 bases to trimming and J lost 2 bases; unmatched junction nucleotides: 7. As DNA, the CDR3 is TGTGCCAGCAGTAACCTGGACAGGGGTGCCTACAATGAGCAGTTCTTC. It translates to CASSNLDRGAYNEQFF.

This clonotype was observed a handful of times. V is TRBV28 and J is TRBJ2-3; D is unclear. CDR1 is MDHEN and CDR2 is SYDVKM in the germline V gene. Deletions cut 3 bases from V and 2 bases from J, with 12 bases between. This CDR3 has 15 amino acids. The chain's CDR3 is CASSLPRKYTDTQYF. The CDR3 bases are TGTGCCAGCAGTTTGCCCAGAAAGTACACAGATACGCAGTATTTT. The full variable domain, in which reference TRBV28 and TRBJ2-3 provide the parts outside the CDR3, is DVKVTQSSRYLVKRTGEKVFLECVQDMDHENMFWYRQDPGLGLRLIYFSYDVKMKEKGDIPEGYSVSREKKERFSLILESASTNQTSMYLCASSLPRKYTDTQYFGPGTRLTVL.

This clonotype occurred a few times. The V and J genes are TRBV20-1 and TRBJ2-7; D unclear. The length of the CDR3 is 12 residues. Germline CDR1 is DFQATT and CDR2 is SNEGSKA (reference sequence). V lost 2 bases and J lost 0, with 5 bases in between. The CDR3 coding sequence is TGCAGTGCTAGACAGAACTCCTACGAGCAGTACTTC. This translates into CSARQNSYEQYF.

The V call is TRBV20-1, the J call TRBJ2-7; D is perhaps TRBD1 (6 bases). This CDR3 spans 11 amino acids. Germline CDR1 and CDR2: DFQATT and SNEGSKA (reference sequence). V lost 6 bases to trimming and J lost 9 bases, with 15 bases between them. The CDR3 bases are TGCAGTGCGACAGGACAGAAAGGGCAGTACTTC. Amino acid sequence: CSATGQKGQYF.

The rearrangement uses TRBV5-5 and TRBJ2-7; either TRBD1 or TRBD2 may supply D (5 bases each). Germline V CDR1 and CDR2: SGHKS, YYEKEE (reference sequence). V lost 4 bases and J 1 base, leaving 18 bases between the germline ends. The CDR3 has 16 residues. This CDR3 reads CASSPRDPLTSYEQYF. CDR3 DNA sequence: TGTGCCAGCAGCCCCAGGGACCCCTTAACTTCCTACGAGCAGTACTTC.

This clonotype was observed a handful of times. The CDR3 protein is CATRRGTIAEAFF. In DNA, the CDR3 is TGTGCCACCCGTCGAGGGACGATAGCTGAAGCTTTCTTT. The chain carries TRBV6-1 and TRBJ1-1; tentatively, D is TRBD1 (5 bases). Per germline, CDR1 MNHNS and CDR2 SASEGT. The CDR3 is made up of 13 amino acids. Trimming stripped 10 bases from V and 6 bases from J, with 18 bases between.

This clonotype was observed many times. The chain uses TRBV29-1 and TRBJ2-5; 7 positions match TRBD2. The junction had 13 bases not matched to a gene; V was cut back by 7 bases and J by 2 bases. There are 15 residues in the CDR3. Per the germline V gene, CDR1 is SQVTM and CDR2 is ANQGSEA. The CDR3 region is CSAAKGRGKQETQYF. In nucleotides, the CDR3 is TGCAGCGCCGCGAAGGGGCGGGGGAAACAAGAGACCCAGTACTTC. Together with reference TRBV29-1 and TRBJ2-5, the CDR3 gives the full variable domain: SAVISQKPSRDICQRGTSLTIQCQVDSQVTMMFWYRQQPGQSLTLIATANQGSEATYESGFVIDKFPISRPNLTFSTLTVSNMSPEDSSIYLCSAAKGRGKQETQYFGPGTRLLVL.

V and J are TRBV7-9 and TRBJ2-1; no clear D. This CDR3 is 14 amino acids long. Between the trimmed V and J ends, which lost 5 bases and 8 bases, there was a span of 16 bases. Per the germline V gene, CDR1 is SEHNR and CDR2 is FQNEAQ (reference sequence). In DNA, the CDR3 is TGTGCCAGCAGCCCGAGACGTAATAGGCATGAGCAGTTCTTC. This encodes CASSPRRNRHEQFF. The whole variable domain, remainder taken from reference TRBV7-9 and TRBJ2-1, is DTGVSQNPRHKITKRGQNVTFRCDPISEHNRLYWYRQTLGQGPEFLTYFQNEAQLEKSRLLSDRFSAERPKGSFSTLEIQRTEQGDSAMYLCASSPRRNRHEQFFGPGTRLTVL.

The chain employs TRBV7-9 and TRBJ2-3; D uncertain. The CDR3 spans 17 residues. The V and J ends lost 4 bases and 0 bases respectively, with 17 bases between them. Germline assignment: CDR1 SEHNR and CDR2 FQNEAQ (reference sequence). The CDR3 region has the DNA TGTGCCAGCAGCTCCCGAGTCTCGGCTTATAGCACAGATACGCAGTATTTT. It is translated as CASSSRVSAYSTDTQYF.

This chain connects TRBV11-2 to TRBJ1-2, with 9 positions matching TRBD1. The J segment lost 7 bases and the V segment lost 4 bases, leaving 10 bases of the junction unmatched. The CDR3 is made up of 15 amino acids. CDR1 is SGHAT and CDR2 is FQNNGV in the germline V gene. The CDR3 DNA follows: TGTGCCAGCAGCTCCGCCGGGACAGGGTCGGGTGGCTACACCTTC. This encodes CASSSAGTGSGGYTF.